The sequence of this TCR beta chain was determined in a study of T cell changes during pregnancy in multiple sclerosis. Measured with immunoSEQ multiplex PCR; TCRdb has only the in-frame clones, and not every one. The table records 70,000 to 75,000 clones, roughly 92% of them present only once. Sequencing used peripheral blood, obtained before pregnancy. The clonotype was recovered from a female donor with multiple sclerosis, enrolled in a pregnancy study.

The CDR3 DNA sequence: TGTGCCAGCAGCTTAGGGCCCCCTTCGTCGGAGCAGTACTTC. Translation gives CASSLGPPSSEQYF. V gene TRBV7-2 combines with J gene TRBJ2-7; D gene ambiguous. From germline, CDR1 is SGHTA and CDR2 FQGNSA. This CDR3 comprises 14 residues. V lost 1 base, J lost 7 bases, and 14 bases lay in between.